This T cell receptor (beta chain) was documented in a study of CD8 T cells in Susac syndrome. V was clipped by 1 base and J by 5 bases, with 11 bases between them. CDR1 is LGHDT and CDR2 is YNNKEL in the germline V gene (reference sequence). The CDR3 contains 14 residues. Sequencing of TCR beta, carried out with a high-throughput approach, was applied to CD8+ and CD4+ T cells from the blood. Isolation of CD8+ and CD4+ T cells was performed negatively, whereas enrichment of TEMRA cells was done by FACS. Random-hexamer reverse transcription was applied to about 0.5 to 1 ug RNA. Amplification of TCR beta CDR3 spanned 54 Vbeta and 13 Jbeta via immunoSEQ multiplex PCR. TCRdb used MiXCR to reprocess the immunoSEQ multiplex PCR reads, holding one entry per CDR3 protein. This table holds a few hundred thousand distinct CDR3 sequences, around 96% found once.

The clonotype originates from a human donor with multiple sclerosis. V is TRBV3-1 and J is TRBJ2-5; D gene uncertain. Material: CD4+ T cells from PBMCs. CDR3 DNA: TGTGCCAGCAGCCAAGCCCGGTTACTGGAGACCCAGTACTTC. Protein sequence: CASSQARLLETQYF.